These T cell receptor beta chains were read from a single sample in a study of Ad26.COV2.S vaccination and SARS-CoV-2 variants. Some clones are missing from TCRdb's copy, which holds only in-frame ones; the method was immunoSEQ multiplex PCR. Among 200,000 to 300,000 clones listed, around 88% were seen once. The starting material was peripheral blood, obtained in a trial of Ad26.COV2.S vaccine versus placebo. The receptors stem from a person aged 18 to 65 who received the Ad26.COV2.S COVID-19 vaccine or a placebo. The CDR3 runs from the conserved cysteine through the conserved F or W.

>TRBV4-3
CASSQDRVGNEQFF
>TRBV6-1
CASSEGGTFSYNSPLHF
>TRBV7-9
CASHHREHTDTQYF
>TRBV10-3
CAISEGGRGLTKSGANVLTF
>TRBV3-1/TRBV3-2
CASSQRTGGGQNTQYF
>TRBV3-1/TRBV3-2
CASSQDRLRDSGNTIYF
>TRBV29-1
CSVDRGQKGGETQYF
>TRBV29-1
CSVATSGGGGTQYF
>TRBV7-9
CASSLTPSSGNTIYF
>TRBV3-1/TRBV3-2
CASRFRLGNEQFF
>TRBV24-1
CATSDLPQGIEETQYF
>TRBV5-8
CASSLYSEETQYF
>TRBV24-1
CATSGRQGILPSGYTF
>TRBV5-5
CASSPDRANRGEQYF
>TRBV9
CASSVERGTGSPLHF
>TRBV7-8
CASSLVATYEQYF
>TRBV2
CASRGVTYEQYF
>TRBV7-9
CASSWGTTAGELFF
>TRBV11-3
CASSLGLGGELFF
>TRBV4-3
CASSQEGGLGQPQHF
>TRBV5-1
CASRSGNSPLHF
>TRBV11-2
CASSYRLSTKNIQYF
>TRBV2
CASSRELAGHNEQFF
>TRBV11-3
CASSPRQGVEAFF
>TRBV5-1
CASSLGDRDSYNEQFF
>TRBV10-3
CAISDGLTYNNEQFF
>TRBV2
CASSEALRESGYTF
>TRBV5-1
CASRPSAPPTTGELFF
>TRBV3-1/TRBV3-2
CASRARGTSNSGANVLTF
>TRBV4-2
CASSQVGTGSSAEAFF
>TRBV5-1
CASSSGTTSSYNSPLHF
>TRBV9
CASSGVGGTSTDTQYF
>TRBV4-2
CASSQVGQLNHGYTF
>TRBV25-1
CASSPQGARGTDTQYF
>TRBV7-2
CASSSAVTSGINTQYF
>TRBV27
CASGFIGLFGNQPQHF
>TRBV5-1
CASSIGTGITDTQYF
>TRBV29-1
CSVGAGLIYEQYF
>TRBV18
CASSPLGNTDTQYF
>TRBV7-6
CASSGVDGIFGANVLTF
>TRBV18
CASSATAGGFETQYF
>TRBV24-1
CATSDGRGLADTQYF
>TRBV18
CASSPPSVLRDNTEAFF
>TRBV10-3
CAISEVVNTEAFF
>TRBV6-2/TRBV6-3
CASSQTVYEQYF
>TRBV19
CASSDSGWEDTQYF
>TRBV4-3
CASSQGTGVNNEQFF
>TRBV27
CASSFSSVENIQYF
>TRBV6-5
CASRQGDNYGYTF
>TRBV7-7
CASPYPWTFF
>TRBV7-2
CASSSQGGLSGNTIYF
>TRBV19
CASSIVRDRASNQPQHF
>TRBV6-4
CASSDGYNEQFF
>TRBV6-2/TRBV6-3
CASSRTGQTQKAFF
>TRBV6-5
CASSQRQLNTEAFF
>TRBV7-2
CASSPNPYEKLFF
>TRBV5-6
CASSFPWGAGNSPLHF
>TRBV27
CASSLSSGVWNEQFF